The 11 T cell receptor beta chains presented below share a single source sample, sequenced in a study of beta chain features in type 1 diabetes. Study findings and constraints: TCRB CDR3s were moderately but significantly shorter in Type 1 diabetes patients in all four CD4+ subsets.

Expressed TCRB transcripts were sequenced, since all the RNA that had been isolated was reverse transcribed. Measured with immunoSEQ multiplex PCR; TCRdb has only the in-frame clones, and not every one. Among about 340,000 clones listed, roughly 12% were seen once. No antigen is known for these receptors. Sequences were obtained from naive CD4+ T cells from blood. The receptors stem from a woman under 30 with type 1 diabetes.

The gene calls are TRBV15 and TRBJ1-2; possibly TRBD1 for D (6 bases). V was shortened by 5 bases and J by 2 bases, with 9 bases between the two germline ends. Per germline, CDR1 LNHNV and CDR2 YYDKDF (reference sequence). The CDR3 is made up of 13 amino acids. Here the CDR3 reads CATSEDSNYGYTF. In nucleotides, the CDR3 is TGTGCCACCAGCGAGGACAGCAACTATGGCTACACCTTC.

The CDR3 protein is CASSLDRGLQETQYF. CDR3 in DNA: TGTGCCAGCAGCCTGGACAGGGGGCTCCAAGAGACCCAGTACTTC. This rearrangement joins TRBV7-9 to TRBJ2-5, with 11 positions matching TRBD1. The germline gives CDR1 SEHNR, CDR2 FQNEAQ (reference sequence). There are 15 residues in the CDR3. Germline trimming cut 5 bases from V and 1 base from J; bases unmatched to any gene: 3.

The gene calls are TRBV6-6 and TRBJ2-1; TRBD2 matches at 10 bases. V lost 5 bases and J lost 7; bases outside the gene matches: 8. Germline lookup yields CDR1 MNHNY and CDR2 SVGAGI (reference sequence). The CDR3 loop spans 15 amino acids. The CDR3 region is CASSRTSGEKNEQFF. DNA for the CDR3: TGTGCCAGCAGTCGGACTAGCGGAGAGAAGAATGAGCAGTTCTTC.

The chain is built from TRBV2 and TRBJ2-3, with D possibly matching TRBD1 (6 bases). CDR1 is SNHLY and CDR2 is FYNNEI in the germline V gene. Between the trimmed V and J ends, which lost 6 bases and 1 base, there was a span of 8 bases. CDR3 length: 13 residues. DNA of the CDR3: TGTGCCAGCAGGTGGACAGGCACAGATACGCAGTATTTT. Residues: CASRWTGTDTQYF.

This clone was counted between two and nine times. The chain is built from TRBV19 and TRBJ1-3; 7 bases map to TRBD1. Germline CDR1 and CDR2: LNHDA and SQIVND (reference sequence). The CDR3 length is 13 residues. With 6 bases clipped from V and 4 bases from J, the junction kept 3 bases outside the gene matches. The CDR3 reads CASRQGGGNTIYF. The DNA of the CDR3 is TGTGCCAGTAGGCAGGGGGGAGGAAACACCATATATTTT. The full variable domain, rest sourced from reference TRBV19 and TRBJ1-3, is DGGITQSPKYLFRKEGQNVTLSCEQNLNHDAMYWYRQDPGQGLRLIYYSQIVNDFQKGDIAEGYSVSREKKESFPLTVTSAQKNPTAFYLCASRQGGGNTIYFGEGSWLTVV.

The V call is TRBV29-1, the J call TRBJ1-3; 9 nucleotides line up with TRBD1. The ends lost 6 bases at V and 6 bases at J; junction bases unmatched: 3. CDR3 length: 12 residues. Germline V gene lookup returns CDR1 SQVTM and CDR2 ANQGSEA. The CDR3 region is CSVGQGANTIYF. DNA of the CDR3: TGCAGCGTGGGACAGGGTGCAAACACCATATATTTT. The whole variable domain, filled in from reference TRBV29-1 and TRBJ1-3, reads SAVISQKPSRDICQRGTSLTIQCQVDSQVTMMFWYRQQPGQSLTLIATANQGSEATYESGFVIDKFPISRPNLTFSTLTVSNMSPEDSSIYLCSVGQGANTIYFGEGSWLTVV.

This clone has only a few counts. The chain combines TRBV6-6 with TRBJ1-5, with 9 bases matching TRBD1. V dropped 2 bases and J dropped 4; count of bases not matched to a gene: 3. The CDR3 totals 15 residues. CDR1 is MNHNY, CDR2 SVGAGI, per germline (reference sequence). CDR3 bases: TGTGCCAGCAGTTACACCGACAGGGGGAATCAGCCCCAGCATTTT. Translation gives CASSYTDRGNQPQHF.

The gene calls are TRBV7-9 and TRBJ1-2; tentatively, D is TRBD1 (6 bases). Trimming pared 4 bases from V and 4 bases from J, leaving 10 bases between. The CDR3 contains 13 residues. Per the germline V gene, CDR1 is SEHNR and CDR2 is FQNEAQ (reference sequence). CDR3 region: CASSSDSFYGYTF. The DNA of the CDR3 is TGTGCCAGCAGCTCGGACAGTTTCTATGGCTACACCTTC. Variable domain in full (rest from reference TRBV7-9 and TRBJ1-2): DTGVSQNPRHKITKRGQNVTFRCDPISEHNRLYWYRQTLGQGPEFLTYFQNEAQLEKSRLLSDRFSAERPKGSFSTLEIQRTEQGDSAMYLCASSSDSFYGYTFGSGTRLTVV.

The sample holds a few counts of this clone. The gene calls are TRBV5-1 and TRBJ2-1; 11 nucleotides agree with TRBD2. The germline V gene has CDR1 SGHRS and CDR2 YFSETQ. The J segment lost 7 bases and the V segment lost 1 base, leaving 4 bases of the junction unmatched. The CDR3 covers 15 residues. The CDR3 DNA follows: TGCGCCAGCAGCTTGACTAGCGGGAGTAGAAATGAGCAGTTCTTC. Its translation is CASSLTSGSRNEQFF.

This clone was recorded a few times. The chain is built from TRBV30 and TRBJ2-5; D perhaps matches TRBD1 (5 bases). Germline CDR1 and CDR2: GTSNPN and SVGIG (reference sequence). V lost 3 bases to trimming and J lost 9 bases, with 14 bases between them. This CDR3 is built from 12 residues. The CDR3 sequence: CAWRWMGHAQYF. CDR3 bases: TGTGCCTGGAGGTGGATGGGGCATGCCCAGTACTTC.

V and J are TRBV7-9 and TRBJ2-3, with TRBD2 matching 8 bases. Germline V CDR1 and CDR2: SEHNR, FQNEAQ (reference sequence). There are 15 residues in the CDR3. The ends lost 4 bases at V and 8 bases at J; junction bases unmatched: 11. The CDR3: CASSYEAGAAITQYF. The CDR3 nucleotides are TGTGCCAGCAGCTACGAAGCGGGAGCGGCTATTACGCAGTATTTT.